A single sample is the source of the 31 T cell receptor beta chains below, sequenced in a study of blood T cell repertoires in COVID-19. The data were produced by immunoSEQ multiplex PCR, yet TCRdb's version contains in-frame clones alone and is incomplete. Counted here are some 270,000 clones, roughly nine tenths occurring once; the ten biggest clones make up 3.5% to 5%. The sample comprised peripheral blood. These receptors were collected from a woman aged 40 to 50 who had recovered from COVID-19.

J is TRBJ1-1 and V is TRBV9; D remains unclear. V was cut by 0 bases and J by 3 bases, with 6 bases left in between. In germline, CDR1 is SGDLS, CDR2 YYNGEE. The CDR3 has 13 residues. For the CDR3, the DNA is TGTGCCAGCAGCGTAGGAGGGTACACTGAAGCTTTCTTT. Its translation is CASSVGGYTEAFF. The whole variable domain, remainder taken from reference TRBV9 and TRBJ1-1, is DSGVTQTPKHLITATGQRVTLRCSPRSGDLSVYWYQQSLDQGLQFLIQYYNGEERAKGNILERFSAQQFPDLHSELNLSSLELGDSALYFCASSVGGYTEAFFGQGTRLTVV.

V gene TRBV5-1 combines with J gene TRBJ1-3; D call uncertain. Germline loops: CDR1 SGHRS, CDR2 YFSETQ. V dropped 0 bases and J dropped 2 bases, with 6 bases sitting between them. This CDR3 region has 14 residues. DNA for the CDR3: TGCGCCAGCAGCTTGGGGCCAGCTGGAAACACCATATATTTT. As protein: CASSLGPAGNTIYF. Drawing the rest from reference TRBV5-1 and TRBJ1-3, the complete variable domain is KAGVTQTPRYLIKTRGQQVTLSCSPISGHRSVSWYQQTPGQGLQFLFEYFSETQRNKGNFPGRFSGRQFSNSRSEMNVSTLELGDSALYLCASSLGPAGNTIYFGEGSWLTVV.

The chain recombines TRBV2 with TRBJ2-7, with D possibly matching TRBD1 (6 bases). The V end was cut by 8 bases, the J end by 2 bases, with 13 bases between. Germline CDR1 and CDR2: SNHLY and FYNNEI. CDR3 length: 13 residues. The CDR3 nucleotides are TGTGCCAGCGCTATCCGACAGGCCTACGAGCAGTACGTC. This codes for CASAIRQAYEQYV.

The chain links TRBV20-1 to TRBJ1-2; possible D gene TRBD1, 5 bases. The CDR3 contains 11 residues. With 4 bases removed from V and 6 bases from J, the gap between germline ends came to 9 bases. Germline loops: CDR1 DFQATT, CDR2 SNEGSKA (reference sequence). CDR3 sequence reads: CSATSGNGYTF. The CDR3 DNA reads as TGCAGTGCTACCTCAGGGAATGGCTACACCTTC.

The chain carries TRBV4-2 and TRBJ2-7; 9 bases agree with TRBD2. The CDR3 has 16 residues. The ends lost 0 bases at V and 0 bases at J; junction bases unmatched: 3. Germline V gene data show CDR1 as LGHNA and CDR2 as YNFKEQ. The DNA of the CDR3 is TGTGCCAGCAGCCAAGATTTAGCGGGGGCCTCCTACGAGCAGTACTTC. Translated, it gives CASSQDLAGASYEQYF.

Written as DNA, the CDR3 is TGTGCCAGCAGAATGAAGGGGGCTTCGGGAAACACCATATATTTT. Its translation: CASRMKGASGNTIYF. The genes are TRBV6-5 and TRBJ1-3, with 7 bases matching TRBD1. This CDR3 has 15 residues. CDR1 MNHEY and CDR2 SVGAGI come from the germline V gene. Trimming removed 6 bases from V and 4 bases from J; junction bases left unmatched: 9.

This chain joins TRBV6-4 and TRBJ1-6; D possibly corresponds to TRBD1 (5 bases). CDR3 length: 13 amino acids. Trimming removed 6 bases from V and 8 bases from J, with 11 bases in between. CDR1 is MRHNA and CDR2 is SNTAGT in the germline V gene. This CDR3 is CASSGGRDSPLHF. For the CDR3, the DNA is TGTGCCAGCAGCGGGGGTAGGGATTCACCCCTCCACTTT.

The CDR3 sequence: CASSLVEGGELFF. The CDR3 DNA reads TGTGCCAGCAGTTTAGTAGAGGGCGGGGAGCTGTTTTTT. The V and J genes are TRBV12-3 or TRBV12-4 and TRBJ2-2, with D possibly TRBD2 on 5 matching bases. The V end lost 1 base, the J end lost 7 bases, and 7 bases lay between the germline ends. The CDR3 extends over 13 amino acids.

This chain uses TRBV6-1 with TRBJ2-7; 11 bases agree with TRBD2. V dropped 4 bases and J dropped 7; count of bases not matched to a gene: 12. The CDR3 has 16 amino acids. From germline, CDR1 is MNHNS and CDR2 SASEGT. The DNA for the CDR3 is TGTGCCAGCAGTGCTTCTAGCGGGGGGCCGACGCGGGAGCAGTACTTC. Amino acid sequence: CASSASSGGPTREQYF.

The V and J genes are TRBV5-5 and TRBJ1-2, with 8 bases lining up with TRBD1. The CDR3 loop spans 16 amino acids. Trimming cost V 0 bases and J 5 bases; bases outside gene matches: 9. Germline lookup yields CDR1 SGHKS and CDR2 YYEKEE (reference sequence). CDR3 in amino acids: CASSLAGGPFGYGYTF. For the CDR3, the DNA is TGTGCCAGCAGCTTGGCAGGGGGCCCCTTCGGATATGGCTACACCTTC.

The V and J genes are TRBV2 and TRBJ2-7, with D possibly matching TRBD1 (5 bases). Germline V gene data show CDR1 as SNHLY and CDR2 as FYNNEI. Trimming stripped 5 bases from V and 4 bases from J, with 21 bases between. The CDR3 covers 16 residues. CDR3: CASSSPSHQGRYEQYF. The CDR3 DNA sequence: TGTGCCAGCAGTTCTCCCTCACACCAGGGTCGGTACGAGCAGTACTTC.

V gene TRBV7-4 combines with J gene TRBJ1-4; D gene unclear. The germline V gene encodes CDR1 SGHVT and CDR2 SQSDAQ. CDR3 length: 16 residues. V was shortened by 4 bases and J by 5 bases, with 17 bases between the two germline ends. CDR3 loop: CASSSNDELRNEKLFF. DNA for the CDR3: TGTGCCAGCAGCTCTAATGACGAGCTCAGGAATGAAAAACTGTTTTTT.

As regards this clone: The sample holds other DNA sequences that translate to the same CDR3. The chain carries TRBV30 and TRBJ2-1; 12 bases are shared with TRBD2. There are 13 residues in the CDR3. V was clipped by 5 bases and J by 4 bases; unmatched bases: 0. The germline V gene has CDR1 GTSNPN and CDR2 SVGIG (reference sequence). The DNA for the CDR3 is TGTGCCTGGGGACTAGCGGGGTACAATGAGCAGTTCTTC. It translates to CAWGLAGYNEQFF.

The chain has TRBV2 and TRBJ1-5; 8 nucleotides align to TRBD1. V was pared by 6 bases and J by 2 bases, with 9 bases of the junction left unmatched. Germline values: CDR1 SNHLY, CDR2 FYNNEI. The CDR3 runs to 16 residues. The chain's CDR3 is CASRGTGVNGNQPQHF. CDR3 nucleotide sequence: TGTGCCAGCAGGGGGACAGGAGTAAATGGCAATCAGCCCCAGCATTTT.

The CDR3 nucleotides read TGCGCCAGCAGCCCCGGTAGACAGGGTACCCAAGAGACCCAGTACTTC. Translating gives CASSPGRQGTQETQYF. The V call is TRBV5-1, the J call TRBJ2-5; TRBD1 matches 7 bases. J was trimmed by 1 base and V by 4 bases; bases with no gene match: 10. CDR1 is SGHRS and CDR2 is YFSETQ in the germline V gene. The length of the CDR3 is 16 residues.

This chain links TRBV7-6 with TRBJ2-2; TRBD2 matches 7 bases. The CDR3 runs to 15 residues. V trimming: 5 bases; J trimming: 5 bases; junction bases outside the gene matches: 8. Germline V lookup: CDR1 SGHVS, CDR2 FNYEAQ. The DNA for the CDR3 is TGTGCCAGCAGCCAAAGCGGGGTTTTAACCGGGGAGCTGTTTTTT. It specifies CASSQSGVLTGELFF.

The chain links TRBV28 to TRBJ1-2, with TRBD1 matching over 7 bases. Germline V gene data show CDR1 as MDHEN and CDR2 as SYDVKM. V was clipped by 10 bases and J by 8 bases; unmatched bases: 10. This CDR3 has 12 residues. The CDR3 DNA reads TGTGCCATCCCTGACAGGGTTGGCGGCTACACCTTC. Translating gives CAIPDRVGGYTF.

The chain uses TRBV15 and TRBJ1-3; possibly TRBD1 for D (6 bases). The V gene's germline CDR1 is LNHNV and CDR2 YYDKDF (reference sequence). The CDR3 sequence is 16 residues long. Trimming pared 4 bases from V and 1 base from J, leaving 14 bases between. CDR3 nucleotide sequence: TGTGCCACCAGCAAGGGGGACACTTTATCTGGAAACACCATATATTTT. Encoded protein: CATSKGDTLSGNTIYF.

The J gene is TRBJ2-1, the V gene TRBV18, with TRBD2 identical over 10 bases. The CDR3 has 15 residues. Germline values: CDR1 KGHSH, CDR2 LQKENI. The J segment lost 8 bases and the V segment lost 6 bases, leaving 10 bases of the junction unmatched. The CDR3 region is CASSRLAGGSDEQFF. The CDR3 coding sequence is TGTGCCAGCTCGCGATTAGCGGGAGGAAGCGATGAGCAGTTCTTC.

The chain joins TRBV30 to TRBJ1-3; D uncertain. The CDR3 loop spans 11 amino acids. Germline CDR1 and CDR2: GTSNPN and SVGIG (reference sequence). V was pared by 3 bases and J by 6 bases, with 6 bases between. CDR3 in DNA: TGTGCCTGGAGCGTCGTAAACACCATATATTTT. The encoded protein is CAWSVVNTIYF.

This sequence joins TRBV2 and TRBJ2-5; TRBD2 aligns across 7 bases. Germline V gives CDR1 SNHLY, CDR2 FYNNEI. V trimming: 4 bases; J trimming: 5 bases; junction bases outside the gene matches: 7. The CDR3 is made up of 14 amino acids. The CDR3 DNA sequence: TGTGCCAGCAGTGCTAGCGGTCGCTCGGAGACCCAGTACTTC. Translated: CASSASGRSETQYF.

J is TRBJ1-2 and V is TRBV5-1; 7 bases align to TRBD1. Germline V lookup: CDR1 SGHRS, CDR2 YFSETQ. Trimming cost V 4 bases and J 7 bases; bases outside gene matches: 7. The CDR3 consists of 13 residues. The CDR3 region is CASSVKGAGGYTF. Written as DNA, the CDR3 is TGCGCCAGCAGCGTGAAGGGGGCTGGTGGCTACACCTTC.

The chain combines TRBV5-4 with TRBJ2-3; 8 positions agree with TRBD2. Germline-derived CDR1 and CDR2 are SGHNT and YYREEE (reference sequence). This CDR3 region has 17 residues. Trimming removed 3 bases from V and 1 base from J; junction bases left unmatched: 10. The CDR3 is CASSYYVAGFGTDTQYF. CDR3 sequence (DNA): TGTGCCAGCAGCTATTACGTAGCGGGGTTCGGCACAGATACGCAGTATTTT.

The chain recombines TRBV18 with TRBJ2-1; 13 positions agree with TRBD2. After removal of 8 bases from V and 6 bases from J, the junction contained 13 bases not matched to a gene. This CDR3 has 17 residues. Germline V CDR1 and CDR2: KGHSH, LQKENI. The CDR3 is CASTRTLLAGGSNEQFF. DNA for the CDR3: TGTGCCAGCACCCGTACACTACTAGCGGGGGGGAGCAATGAGCAGTTCTTC. Combining the CDR3 with reference TRBV18 and TRBJ2-1 gives the whole variable domain NAGVMQNPRHLVRRRGQEARLRCSPMKGHSHVYWYRQLPEEGLKFMVYLQKENIIDESGMPKERFSAEFPKEGPSILRIQQVVRGDSAAYFCASTRTLLAGGSNEQFFGPGTRLTVL.

This clone was observed a single time. V gene TRBV12-3 or TRBV12-4 combines with J gene TRBJ2-7; 9 nucleotides align to TRBD1. The J segment lost 9 bases and the V segment lost 5 bases, leaving 8 bases of the junction unmatched. The CDR3 loop spans 13 amino acids. CDR3 nucleotide sequence: TGTGCCAGCAGTCAGTCAACAGGGGGCGTGCAGTACTTC. This translates into CASSQSTGGVQYF.

This clone has just one count. The chain combines TRBV5-1 with TRBJ2-5; 7 positions agree with TRBD2. This CDR3 comprises 16 residues. Germline CDR1 SGHRS, CDR2 YFSETQ. With V trimmed by 4 bases and J by 4 bases, 13 bases remained unmatched. CDR3 in amino acids: CASSERERAGGETQYF. The CDR3 DNA follows: TGCGCCAGCAGCGAGCGGGAACGGGCCGGTGGAGAGACCCAGTACTTC. Full variable domain (outside the CDR3, taken from reference TRBV5-1 and TRBJ2-5): KAGVTQTPRYLIKTRGQQVTLSCSPISGHRSVSWYQQTPGQGLQFLFEYFSETQRNKGNFPGRFSGRQFSNSRSEMNVSTLELGDSALYLCASSERERAGGETQYFGPGTRLLVL.

The sample holds one count of this clone. The chain carries TRBV7-3 and TRBJ2-1; 13 bases map to TRBD2. Germline lookup yields CDR1 SGHTA and CDR2 FQGTGA. The CDR3 has 16 amino acids. After removal of 6 bases from V and 10 bases from J, the junction contained 12 bases not matched to a gene. CDR3 coding DNA: TGTGCCAGCAGTAGCGGTGGGACTAGCGGGGTGGGGGAGCAGTTCTTC. It encodes CASSSGGTSGVGEQFF.

The V and J genes are TRBV5-1 and TRBJ2-7; 8 nucleotides agree with TRBD2. Looked up from germline, CDR1 is SGHRS and CDR2 is YFSETQ. The CDR3 length is 15 residues. V dropped 3 bases and J dropped 3; count of bases not matched to a gene: 8. In DNA form, the CDR3 reads TGCGCCAGCAGCTGGACTCGGGGGGGCGTCTACGAGCAGTACTTC. This codes for CASSWTRGGVYEQYF.

The chain employs TRBV5-1 and TRBJ2-5, with unresolved D. The CDR3 has 13 amino acids. V dropped 2 bases and J dropped 2 bases, with 7 bases sitting between them. CDR1 is SGHRS and CDR2 is YFSETQ in the germline V gene. CDR3 in DNA: TGCGCCAGCAGCTTACTCTCACAAGAGACCCAGTACTTC. This encodes CASSLLSQETQYF.

The chain employs TRBV19 and TRBJ2-3; 14 bases align to TRBD2. This CDR3 region has 18 residues. Looked up from germline, CDR1 is LNHDA and CDR2 is SQIVND (reference sequence). V trimming: 1 base; J trimming: 4 bases; junction bases outside the gene matches: 7. CDR3 in amino acids: CASSIGGLAGVRPDTQYF. CDR3 coding DNA: TGTGCCAGTAGTATAGGGGGACTAGCGGGAGTGAGGCCAGATACGCAGTATTTT.

The gene calls are TRBV11-2 and TRBJ2-3; 8 bases line up with TRBD2. The CDR3 length is 16 residues. The V and J ends lost 5 bases and 8 bases, in that order; junction bases with no gene match: 15. The germline V gene encodes CDR1 SGHAT and CDR2 FQNNGV. This CDR3 is CASSTASAGGSGTQYF. The DNA of the CDR3 is TGTGCCAGCAGCACGGCTTCCGCGGGAGGCTCTGGTACGCAGTATTTT.